One sample yielded the 5 T cell receptor beta chains listed below, sequenced in a study of blood T cell repertoires in COVID-19. Profiling relied on immunoSEQ multiplex PCR, and the TCRdb table lists in-frame clones only, not all of them. The sample carries 150,000 to 200,000 clones, under 80% recorded once. Sequencing was carried out using peripheral blood. The origin of the receptors is a man aged 50 to 60 who had recovered from COVID-19.

This chain uses TRBV4-3 with TRBJ2-3; 15 nucleotides line up with TRBD2. V trimming: 1 base; J trimming: 0 bases; junction bases outside the gene matches: 11. CDR3 size: 21 residues. Germline CDR1 reads LGHNA; CDR2 reads YSLEER. DNA of the CDR3: TGCGCCAGCAGCCAAGCAACGTGGACTAGCGGGAGGGCCGGGAGCACAGATACGCAGTATTTT. Protein: CASSQATWTSGRAGSTDTQYF.

J is TRBJ2-3 and V is TRBV4-3; TRBD2 aligns across 14 bases. J lost 3 bases, V lost 3 bases, and 5 bases had no gene match. The CDR3 sequence is 17 residues long. Germline CDR1 is LGHNA and CDR2 is YSLEER. The CDR3 loop is CASSHGTSGSGTDTQYF. In nucleotides, the CDR3 is TGCGCCAGCAGCCACGGGACTAGCGGGAGTGGGACAGATACGCAGTATTTT.

This chain uses TRBV2 with TRBJ2-2, with a tentative D call TRBD2 (5 bases). There are 15 residues in the CDR3. Germline V gives CDR1 SNHLY, CDR2 FYNNEI. V gave up 4 bases and J gave up 0 bases, with 9 bases separating them. The CDR3 sequence is CASSVDGANTGELFF. The CDR3 bases are TGTGCCAGCAGTGTCGACGGGGCGAACACCGGGGAGCTGTTTTTT.

This clone was picked up a small number of times. The chain uses TRBV19 and TRBJ2-7; 9 nucleotides agree with TRBD1. Germline V gene data show CDR1 as LNHDA and CDR2 as SQIVND (reference sequence). The CDR3 length is 15 residues. The V and J ends lost 6 bases and 1 base, in that order; junction bases with no gene match: 7. CDR3 protein: CASRLGQGGSYEQYF. CDR3 in DNA: TGTGCCAGTAGACTGGGACAGGGAGGATCCTACGAGCAGTACTTC.

This clone was picked up one time. The chain employs TRBV7-2 and TRBJ2-5; D call uncertain. The CDR3 sequence is 13 residues long. V was pared by 2 bases and J by 5 bases, with 9 bases between. Germline CDR1 and CDR2: SGHTA and FQGNSA. The CDR3: CASSLNARETQYF. DNA for the CDR3: TGTGCCAGCAGCTTAAACGCGCGGGAGACCCAGTACTTC.